This T cell receptor beta chain was documented in a study of blood T cell repertoires in COVID-19. About the study: The United States, Italy and Spain provided the acute and convalescent COVID-19 samples. In each case, the material was cDNA or gDNA derived from T cells, B-cell-depleted T cells, or PBMCs.

In the original processing: Amplification with reference gene primers provided the estimates of nucleated cell counts. TCRdb's table, derived via immunoSEQ multiplex PCR, lists solely in-frame clones and lacks some. That table furnishes V, J and clone size, whereas the DNA furnished D and trimming. The sample shows 60,000 to 95,000 clones, around two thirds of them seen only once. The CDR3 totals 14 residues. The germline gives CDR1 SGHTA, CDR2 FQGTGA. V trimming: 8 bases; J trimming: 6 bases; junction bases outside the gene matches: 10. The TCR was taken from a human donor with acute or convalescent COVID-19. The donor label of this sample is uncertain. Sequenced: peripheral blood. This chain joins TRBV7-3 and TRBJ2-1, with 7 positions matching TRBD2. CDR3 nucleotides: TGTGCCAGCTCACAACCGGGACTACCCAATGAGCAGTTCTTC. Translating it yields CASSQPGLPNEQFF.